Below are 28 T cell receptor beta chains sequenced from a single sample in a study of T cells in localized non-small cell lung cancer. Libraries were prepared by immunoSEQ multiplex PCR; TCRdb keeps only in-frame clonotypes and omits some of them. The data show more than 550 clones, more than 20% seen once. This material consisted of normal lung tissue next to the tumor, taken before any cancer treatment. The receptors stem from a woman aged 40-69 years with stage II squamous cell lung carcinoma.

The J gene is TRBJ2-1, the V gene TRBV10-2; TRBD2 agrees at 16 bases. The V gene's germline CDR1 is WSHSY and CDR2 SAAADI. The J segment lost 9 bases and the V segment lost 7 bases, leaving 9 bases of the junction unmatched. The CDR3 runs 16 residues. The CDR3 coding sequence is TGCGCCAGCATCCAGGGGACTAGCGGGGGGGAAGGTGAGCAGTTCTTC. It codes for CASIQGTSGGEGEQFF.

This clone was counted between two and nine times. The chain employs TRBV14 and TRBJ1-1, with a weak D call TRBD1 (5 bases). CDR3 length: 17 residues. The V and J ends lost 0 bases and 4 bases respectively, with 18 bases between them. From germline, CDR1 is SGHDN and CDR2 FVKESK. The CDR3 bases are TGTGCCAGCAGCCAAGATGGGGCTATCCCGCAACTCACTGAAGCTTTCTTT. This encodes CASSQDGAIPQLTEAFF.

This clone has just a few counts. The V call is TRBV11-3, the J call TRBJ1-1, with a possible D match to TRBD1 (5 bases). Germline V gene lookup returns CDR1 SGHNT and CDR2 YENEEA. CDR3 length: 14 amino acids. Trimming removed 5 bases at V and 1 base at J, with 11 bases between. The CDR3 sequence: CASSPDGTNTEAFF. In nucleotides, the CDR3 is TGTGCCAGCAGCCCTGATGGGACGAACACTGAAGCTTTCTTT.

This clone was observed a few times. The chain employs TRBV28 and TRBJ1-5; the D is unclear. Trimming removed 6 bases from V and 3 bases from J, with 15 bases in between. This CDR3 comprises 15 residues. Germline V gene data show CDR1 as MDHEN and CDR2 as SYDVKM. CDR3 bases: TGTGCCAGCAGCCCTAGGATGGAAGCCAATCAGCCCCAGCATTTT. Protein: CASSPRMEANQPQHF.

This clone was recorded a few times. V usage is TRBV6-8 and J usage is TRBJ1-5; the D gene is possibly TRBD1 (5 bases). The V gene lost 4 bases and the J gene lost 8 bases, with 24 bases spanning the gap. Germline V CDR1 and CDR2: MNHGY, SAAAGT. The CDR3 runs 17 residues. The CDR3 DNA reads TGTGCCAGCAGTTCGGGGTTCGATCGGGACCTCTTGGAGCCCCAGCATTTT. Translated, it gives CASSSGFDRDLLEPQHF.

The rearrangement links TRBV10-1 to TRBJ2-1; TRBD2 agrees at 14 bases. The V and J ends lost 6 bases and 12 bases, in that order; junction bases with no gene match: 13. This CDR3 is 16 amino acids long. Germline CDR1 is WNHNN and CDR2 is SYGVQD (reference sequence). The CDR3 reads CASSSPGLAGAEGQFF. In DNA form, the CDR3 reads TGCGCCAGCAGCTCCCCGGGACTAGCGGGGGCCGAGGGGCAGTTCTTC.

This chain connects TRBV19 to TRBJ1-6, with D maybe TRBD1 (6 bases). The CDR3 runs to 14 residues. The germline gives CDR1 LNHDA, CDR2 SQIVND (reference sequence). The germline V and J ends were trimmed by 3 bases and 13 bases, with 16 bases remaining between them. CDR3 residues: CASSIAGAASPLHF. As DNA, the CDR3 is TGTGCCAGTAGTATTGCAGGGGCGGCTTCGCCCCTCCACTTT.

The table lists this clone with a few counts. The chain links TRBV11-3 to TRBJ2-3; 7 nucleotides align to TRBD2. V was pared by 5 bases and J by 5 bases, with 13 bases of the junction left unmatched. CDR3 length equals 16 residues. The germline V gene has CDR1 SGHNT and CDR2 YENEEA. CDR3 bases: TGTGCCAGCAGCCCCCTCGAGGCGGGGGACCGAGATACGCAGTATTTT. It encodes CASSPLEAGDRDTQYF.

V is TRBV11-3 and J is TRBJ1-3; D gene uncertain. CDR1 is SGHNT, CDR2 YENEEA, per germline. This CDR3 is built from 15 residues. V was pared by 5 bases and J by 7 bases, with 18 bases between. The CDR3 sequence: CASSPTRQVGNTIYF. CDR3 DNA sequence: TGTGCCAGCAGCCCGACCCGTCAGGTCGGGAACACCATATATTTT.

V gene TRBV9 combines with J gene TRBJ2-7, with D hard to call. Trimming stripped 5 bases from V and 1 base from J, with 10 bases between. Germline values: CDR1 SGDLS, CDR2 YYNGEE. This CDR3 contains 13 residues. CDR3 residues: CASSDIQSYEQYF. DNA for the CDR3: TGTGCCAGCAGTGATATCCAGTCCTACGAGCAGTACTTC.

The J gene is TRBJ1-1, the V gene TRBV19, with D perhaps matching TRBD1 (5 bases). The germline V and J ends were trimmed by 7 bases and 0 bases, with 12 bases remaining between them. In germline, CDR1 is LNHDA, CDR2 SQIVND (reference sequence). The CDR3 spans 14 residues. The CDR3 loop is CASTPSQVNTEAFF. CDR3 in DNA: TGTGCCAGTACCCCCTCACAGGTGAACACTGAAGCTTTCTTT.

This clone was seen more than once but under ten times. The chain joins TRBV19 to TRBJ2-3; TRBD1 matches 10 bases. The J segment lost 0 bases and the V segment lost 2 bases, leaving 2 bases of the junction unmatched. CDR1 and CDR2 from the germline V gene are LNHDA and SQIVND (reference sequence). This CDR3 spans 16 amino acids. The CDR3 loop reads CASSIWTGGSTDTQYF. As DNA, the CDR3 is TGTGCCAGTAGTATATGGACAGGGGGTAGCACAGATACGCAGTATTTT.

This clone counts as large. The V gene is TRBV6-8, the J gene TRBJ2-1; TRBD2 matches at 8 bases. The germline gives CDR1 MNHGY, CDR2 SAAAGT. V dropped 2 bases and J dropped 8; count of bases not matched to a gene: 5. The CDR3 covers 14 residues. The CDR3 region is CASSYPGGEDEQFF. In nucleotides, the CDR3 is TGTGCCAGCAGTTACCCCGGGGGGGAGGATGAGCAGTTCTTC.

The rearrangement links TRBV19 to TRBJ1-1; 10 bases are shared with TRBD1. Per germline, CDR1 LNHDA and CDR2 SQIVND (reference sequence). Trimming at V came to 6 bases and at J to 4 bases, leaving 8 bases not matched to a gene. This CDR3 region has 15 residues. The CDR3 reads CASSRQGARSTEAFF. In nucleotides, the CDR3 is TGTGCCAGTAGCAGACAGGGGGCGCGGAGCACTGAAGCTTTCTTT.

This chain joins TRBV19 and TRBJ1-2, with a tentative D call TRBD1 (5 bases). Trimming removed 4 bases from V and 8 bases from J, with 14 bases in between. From germline, CDR1 is LNHDA and CDR2 SQIVND (reference sequence). The CDR3 sequence is 13 residues long. The CDR3 nucleotides read TGTGCCAGTAGTACCCGGGGGTTAGAGGGCTACACCTTC. Its protein product is CASSTRGLEGYTF.

The gene calls are TRBV12-5 and TRBJ2-3; possible D gene TRBD2, 5 bases. Germline V gene sequence: CDR1 LGHNT, CDR2 FRNRAP. The length of the CDR3 is 17 residues. The CDR3 loop is CASLTFPGRGRADTQYF. CDR3 DNA: TGTGCCAGCTTAACGTTCCCGGGGAGAGGTAGAGCAGATACGCAGTATTTT.

The CDR3 loop reads CASSPPGPGGTGELFF. CDR3 nucleotides: TGTGCCAGCAGTCCCCCCGGCCCTGGTGGAACCGGGGAGCTGTTTTTT. The chain couples TRBV28 to TRBJ2-2; D unresolved. The germline gives CDR1 MDHEN, CDR2 SYDVKM. Trimming stripped 5 bases from V and 5 bases from J, with 18 bases between. This CDR3 is 16 amino acids long.

This clone was counted a few times. CDR3 loop: CASSDLFQAQPQHF. The CDR3 DNA follows: TGTGCCAGCAGTGACCTATTCCAGGCGCAGCCCCAGCATTTT. The chain couples TRBV9 to TRBJ1-5; D unresolved. The CDR3 is made up of 14 amino acids. The ends were cut back, 5 bases at V and 7 bases at J, with 16 bases in the middle. The germline CDR1 and CDR2 sequences are SGDLS and YYNGEE.

By frequency in the sample, this clone is large (0.1 to 1%). This chain connects TRBV10-2 to TRBJ1-4; 7 bases align to TRBD1. With 3 bases clipped from V and 5 bases from J, the junction kept 6 bases outside the gene matches. The germline V gene encodes CDR1 WSHSY and CDR2 SAAADI. This CDR3 region has 15 residues. The CDR3 reads CASSDRDSFNEKLFF. The CDR3 nucleotides read TGCGCCAGCAGTGACCGGGACAGTTTCAATGAAAAACTGTTTTTT.

The chain carries TRBV11-3 and TRBJ1-1; D is undetermined. This CDR3 spans 15 amino acids. Trimming left V 0 bases short and J 0 bases short, with 8 bases between. Germline CDR1 SGHNT, CDR2 YENEEA. DNA of the CDR3: TGTGCCAGCAGCTTAGATCAGCCACTGAACACTGAAGCTTTCTTT. Encoded protein: CASSLDQPLNTEAFF. Complete variable domain (other parts from reference TRBV11-3 and TRBJ1-1): EAGVVQSPRYKIIEKKQPVAFWCNPISGHNTLYWYLQNLGQGPELLIRYENEEAVDDSQLPKDRFSAERLKGVDSTLKIQPAELGDSAVYLCASSLDQPLNTEAFFGQGTRLTVV.

Only a few counts were recorded for this clone. The chain uses TRBV30 and TRBJ2-1; TRBD2 agrees at 10 bases. Looked up from germline, CDR1 is GTSNPN and CDR2 is SVGIG (reference sequence). Trimming took 1 base from V and 4 from J; bases not matched to a gene: 1. The CDR3 length is 14 residues. CDR3 coding DNA: TGTGCCTGGAGTGAACTAGCGGGGTACAATGAGCAGTTCTTC. Encoded protein: CAWSELAGYNEQFF.

This clone was detected only a few times. CDR3: CASSPDGLNGYTF. The CDR3 DNA reads TGTGCCAGTAGTCCCGACGGGTTGAATGGCTACACCTTC. This chain joins TRBV19 and TRBJ1-2; D gene ambiguous. In germline, CDR1 is LNHDA, CDR2 SQIVND (reference sequence). V lost 5 bases, J lost 6 bases, and 13 bases lay in between. This CDR3 spans 13 amino acids.

This clone appeared a few times. The V and J genes are TRBV11-3 and TRBJ1-1; TRBD1 aligns across 8 bases. Germline V lookup: CDR1 SGHNT, CDR2 YENEEA. The CDR3 length is 15 residues. The trim removed 5 bases at V and 0 bases at J, leaving 5 bases unmatched. CDR3 amino acids: CASSIRQGMNTEAFF. The CDR3, as DNA: TGTGCCAGCAGCATCAGACAGGGGATGAACACTGAAGCTTTCTTT.

The rearrangement uses TRBV18 and TRBJ2-2, with 8 bases aligning to TRBD1. Germline loops: CDR1 KGHSH, CDR2 LQKENI. The CDR3 sequence is 16 residues long. J was trimmed by 4 bases and V by 4 bases; bases with no gene match: 8. CDR3 region: CASSLTGQGGTGELFF. The CDR3 coding sequence is TGTGCCAGCTCACTCACCGGACAGGGCGGCACCGGGGAGCTGTTTTTT.

The genes are TRBV19 and TRBJ1-5; TRBD1 agrees at 9 bases. Germline V gene data show CDR1 as LNHDA and CDR2 as SQIVND (reference sequence). With 3 bases clipped from V and 7 bases from J, the junction kept 7 bases outside the gene matches. The CDR3 runs 15 residues. The CDR3 loop is CASSITGGEGQPQHF. CDR3 nucleotide sequence: TGTGCCAGTAGTATTACAGGGGGCGAAGGACAGCCCCAGCATTTT.

This clone has more than one count but fewer than ten. The CDR3, as DNA: TGTGCCAGCAGCTCGTTAGCGGGGGGGTCAACAGATACGCAGTATTTT. Its protein product is CASSSLAGGSTDTQYF. The chain couples TRBV11-3 to TRBJ2-3; 11 bases agree with TRBD2. There are 16 residues in the CDR3. V gave up 4 bases and J gave up 3 bases; unmatched junction bases: 6. CDR1 is SGHNT and CDR2 is YENEEA in the germline V gene.

The chain joins TRBV19 to TRBJ1-3; D remains ambiguous. CDR1 and CDR2 from the germline V gene are LNHDA and SQIVND (reference sequence). Between the trimmed V and J ends, which lost 7 bases and 2 bases, there was a span of 15 bases. The CDR3 sequence is 15 residues long. The chain's CDR3 is CASTPGALAGNTIYF. In DNA form, the CDR3 reads TGTGCCAGTACCCCAGGTGCTCTGGCTGGAAACACCATATATTTT.

The chain employs TRBV28 and TRBJ2-4; TRBD1 aligns across 7 bases. The CDR3 loop spans 16 amino acids. The J segment lost 8 bases and the V segment lost 4 bases, leaving 14 bases of the junction unmatched. CDR1 and CDR2 from the germline V gene are MDHEN and SYDVKM. The CDR3 here is CASSSAGTENQDIQYF. Written as DNA, the CDR3 is TGTGCCAGCAGTTCGGCCGGGACAGAAAACCAGGACATTCAGTACTTC.